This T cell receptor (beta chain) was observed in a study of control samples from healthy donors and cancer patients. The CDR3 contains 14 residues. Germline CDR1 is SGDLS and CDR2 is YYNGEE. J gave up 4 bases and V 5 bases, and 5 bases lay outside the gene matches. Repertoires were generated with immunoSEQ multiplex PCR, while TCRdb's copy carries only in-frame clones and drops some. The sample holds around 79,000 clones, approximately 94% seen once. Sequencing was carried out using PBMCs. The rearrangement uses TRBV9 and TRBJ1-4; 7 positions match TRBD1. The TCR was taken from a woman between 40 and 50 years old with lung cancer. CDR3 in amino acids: CASSTGTVNEKLFF. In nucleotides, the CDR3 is TGTGCCAGCAGTACCGGGACAGTTAATGAAAAACTGTTTTTT.